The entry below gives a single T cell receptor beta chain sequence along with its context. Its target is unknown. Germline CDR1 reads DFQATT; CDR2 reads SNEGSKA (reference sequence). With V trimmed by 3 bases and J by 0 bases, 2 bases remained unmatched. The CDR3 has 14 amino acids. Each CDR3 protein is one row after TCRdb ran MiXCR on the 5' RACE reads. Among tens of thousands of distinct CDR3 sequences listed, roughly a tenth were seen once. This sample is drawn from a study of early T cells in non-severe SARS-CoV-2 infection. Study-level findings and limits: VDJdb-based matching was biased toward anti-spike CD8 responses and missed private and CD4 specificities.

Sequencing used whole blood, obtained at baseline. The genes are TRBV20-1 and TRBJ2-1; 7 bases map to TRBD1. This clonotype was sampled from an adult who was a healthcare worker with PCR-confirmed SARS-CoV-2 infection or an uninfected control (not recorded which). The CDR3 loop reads CSARRTGSYNEQFF. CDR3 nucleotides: TGCAGTGCTAGGAGGACAGGCTCCTACAATGAGCAGTTCTTC.